Listed here are 26 T cell receptor beta chains from one sample, sequenced in a study of vaccination and CD4 T cells after COVID-19. Their antigens remain unidentified. Sequenced with the Oncomine TCR Beta short-read assay was DNA taken from cultured CD4+ T cells. Genomic DNA extraction was carried out from cultured CD4+ T cells. TCRdb re-derived calls from the PCR reads in MiXCR, one entry per CDR3 protein. The table has roughly 9,400 distinct CDR3 sequences, 35% seen once. As for treatment: approximately 9-day PBMC culture with coronavirus spike peptide pools or control peptides (ViraFEST assay). CD4+ T lymphocytes from the unexposed donor were collected before the COVID-19 pandemic (2011-2018). The sequenced material came from CD4+ T cells from blood, cultured in vitro. The receptor source for this set is a human donor in good health.

This clonotype was detected a few times. The chain joins TRBV27 to TRBJ2-2; D unclear. Trimming removed 6 bases at V and 5 bases at J, with 10 bases between. The CDR3 consists of 13 residues. Looked up from germline, CDR1 is MNHEY and CDR2 is SMNVEV (reference sequence). The CDR3 DNA reads TGTGCCAGCAGGGCGACTTCAACCGGGGAGCTGTTTTTT. Translated, it gives CASRATSTGELFF.

V usage is TRBV6-5 and J usage is TRBJ1-6; D is unclear. Germline CDR1 reads MNHEY; CDR2 reads SVGAGI. This CDR3 has 13 residues. V was trimmed by 0 bases and J by 8 bases, leaving 5 bases between them. The chain's CDR3 is CASSYSSDSPLHF. CDR3 nucleotide sequence: TGTGCCAGCAGTTACTCGAGCGATTCACCCCTCCACTTT.

The table lists this clonotype with a few counts. V usage is TRBV27 and J usage is TRBJ2-6; D call uncertain. Trimming cost V 4 bases and J 0 bases, with 7 bases left between them. Germline CDR1 and CDR2: MNHEY and SMNVEV (reference sequence). The CDR3 has 15 residues. CDR3 region: CASSSPPSGANVLTF. DNA of the CDR3: TGTGCCAGCAGTTCCCCCCCCTCTGGGGCCAACGTCCTGACTTTC.

This chain connects TRBV6-1 to TRBJ2-5; 8 bases agree with TRBD1. V was clipped by 6 bases and J by 4 bases; unmatched bases: 10. The CDR3 spans 15 residues. The germline V gene has CDR1 MNHNS and CDR2 SASEGT. CDR3: CASSRTGFLGETQYF. The CDR3 coding sequence is TGTGCCAGCAGCCGGACAGGGTTTCTTGGAGAGACCCAGTACTTC.

The chain is built from TRBV4-2 and TRBJ2-3; TRBD2 agrees at 14 bases. The CDR3 is 15 amino acids. J was trimmed by 5 bases and V by 4 bases; bases with no gene match: 2. The germline V gene encodes CDR1 LGHNA and CDR2 YNFKEQ. The CDR3 DNA sequence: TGTGCCAGCAGCCTGGGACTAGCGGGAGAAGATACGCAGTATTTT. It encodes CASSLGLAGEDTQYF.

This clonotype was seen only a few times. V gene TRBV19 combines with J gene TRBJ1-1; D remains ambiguous. CDR1 and CDR2 from the germline V gene are LNHDA and SQIVND (reference sequence). The CDR3 has 14 amino acids. With 1 base removed from V and 3 bases from J, the gap between germline ends came to 9 bases. The CDR3 region has the DNA TGTGCCAGTAGTATAGTTGGAGTGTACACTGAAGCTTTCTTT. Protein sequence: CASSIVGVYTEAFF.

J is TRBJ2-5 and V is TRBV6-1, with D maybe TRBD2 (5 bases). V lost 6 bases and J 2 bases, leaving 13 bases between the germline ends. CDR3 size: 14 residues. From germline, CDR1 is MNHNS and CDR2 SASEGT. In DNA form, the CDR3 reads TGTGCCAGCAGGGTTTTATCGGGACAAGAGACCCAGTACTTC. Its protein product is CASRVLSGQETQYF.

The chain couples TRBV6-1 to TRBJ1-5; no clear D gene. Trimming stripped 2 bases from V and 4 bases from J, with 9 bases between. Germline CDR1 is MNHNS and CDR2 is SASEGT. The CDR3 sequence is 14 residues long. The CDR3 DNA follows: TGTGCCAGCAGTGAATGGCCGAAAAATCAGCCCCAGCATTTT. Its protein product is CASSEWPKNQPQHF.

This rearrangement joins TRBV6-1 to TRBJ1-1; D perhaps matches TRBD1 (5 bases). Germline lookup yields CDR1 MNHNS and CDR2 SASEGT. Between the trimmed V and J ends, which lost 2 bases and 6 bases, there was a span of 13 bases. The CDR3 contains 14 residues. The CDR3, as DNA: TGTGCCAGCAGTGAATCGGCGAGCAGGGCTGAAGCTTTCTTT. Its translation: CASSESASRAEAFF.

The chain joins TRBV20-1 to TRBJ2-2, with TRBD2 matching over 10 bases. Trimming removed 7 bases from V and 1 base from J; junction bases left unmatched: 9. CDR1 and CDR2 (germline): DFQATT, SNEGSKA (reference sequence). The CDR3 length is 16 residues. For the CDR3, the DNA is TGCAGTGTTGGTACTAGCGGGATTCTGAACACCGGGGAGCTGTTTTTT. This encodes CSVGTSGILNTGELFF.

This clonotype came up a few times. The rearrangement joins TRBV20-1 to TRBJ1-1; D gene unclear. This CDR3 has 12 residues. V was cut by 0 bases and J by 10 bases, with 12 bases left in between. Germline CDR1 reads DFQATT; CDR2 reads SNEGSKA (reference sequence). The CDR3 DNA reads as TGCAGTGCTAGAGATCGAGGGTACGGAGCTTTCTTT. It translates to CSARDRGYGAFF.

The J gene is TRBJ2-1, the V gene TRBV20-1, with D perhaps matching TRBD2 (7 bases). Trimming removed 1 base at V and 8 bases at J, with 9 bases between. The CDR3 is 12 residues long. Per the germline V gene, CDR1 is DFQATT and CDR2 is SNEGSKA (reference sequence). The CDR3 sequence is CSARVGGDEQFF. For the CDR3, the DNA is TGCAGTGCTAGAGTAGGGGGGGATGAGCAGTTCTTC.

This clonotype was counted only a few times. This chain uses TRBV6-2 or TRBV6-3 with TRBJ2-7, with 9 bases lining up with TRBD1. Per the germline V gene, CDR1 is MNHEY and CDR2 is SVGEGT. Trimming cost V 10 bases and J 7 bases; bases outside gene matches: 11. This CDR3 is 13 amino acids long. The CDR3 spells CATKQQGAREQYF. In DNA form, the CDR3 reads TGTGCCACCAAACAACAGGGGGCGCGAGAGCAGTACTTC.

The chain has TRBV7-2 and TRBJ2-1; D is ambiguous. Germline values: CDR1 SGHTA, CDR2 FQGNSA. The CDR3 has 15 residues. Trimming left V 3 bases short and J 4 bases short, with 13 bases between. Here the CDR3 DNA reads TGTGCCAGCAGCTTTTCCGGAGACTCATACAATGAGCAGTTCTTC. The encoded protein is CASSFSGDSYNEQFF.

Here the CDR3 DNA reads TGTGCCATCAGTGAGTCGAAAACAGGCTACACCTTC. It codes for CAISESKTGYTF. V is TRBV10-3 and J is TRBJ1-2; unclear D gene. Germline values: CDR1 ENHRY, CDR2 SYGVKD. The germline V and J ends were trimmed by 0 bases and 8 bases, with 7 bases remaining between them. The CDR3 loop spans 12 amino acids.

This clonotype occurred once. The chain carries TRBV20-1 and TRBJ2-1; no clear D gene. The CDR3 is 14 residues long. V was trimmed by 2 bases and J by 2 bases, leaving 10 bases between them. CDR1 DFQATT and CDR2 SNEGSKA come from the germline V gene (reference sequence). CDR3 coding DNA: TGCAGTGCTAGACCCCCTGGCCCCTACAATGAGCAGTTCTTC. Translation gives CSARPPGPYNEQFF.

V gene TRBV15 combines with J gene TRBJ1-1; D gene ambiguous. CDR1 and CDR2 from the germline V gene are LNHNV and YYDKDF (reference sequence). This CDR3 comprises 15 residues. V lost 4 bases, J lost 4 bases, and 16 bases lay in between. CDR3 bases: TGTGCCACCAGCATAGGGCGGCGCGAGACCACTGAAGCTTTCTTT. Its protein is CATSIGRRETTEAFF.

This clonotype was observed a handful of times. The chain carries TRBV7-9 and TRBJ2-1, with TRBD2 matching 8 bases. CDR1 is SEHNR and CDR2 is FQNEAQ in the germline V gene (reference sequence). V dropped 4 bases and J dropped 5; count of bases not matched to a gene: 19. The CDR3 spans 19 residues. CDR3 sequence: CASSSSRVLEAGDHNEQFF. The CDR3, as DNA: TGTGCCAGCAGCTCTTCGAGGGTCCTAGAAGCGGGAGATCACAATGAGCAGTTCTTC.

This chain uses TRBV19 with TRBJ1-2; D is undetermined. The CDR3 length is 12 residues. CDR1 is LNHDA and CDR2 is SQIVND in the germline V gene (reference sequence). Trimming cost V 8 bases and J 4 bases, with 11 bases left between them. CDR3 nucleotide sequence: TGTGCCAGTTCGCCCGCAGGCTATGGCTACACCTTC. Its translation is CASSPAGYGYTF.

A few counts support this clonotype. This rearrangement joins TRBV6-1 to TRBJ2-1, with TRBD2 as a possible D gene (7 bases). The CDR3 consists of 14 residues. Between the trimmed V and J ends, which lost 2 bases and 6 bases, there was a span of 11 bases. In germline, CDR1 is MNHNS, CDR2 SASEGT. The CDR3 spells CASSEQGRANEQFF. CDR3 DNA sequence: TGTGCCAGCAGTGAACAGGGGAGGGCCAATGAGCAGTTCTTC.

Turning to this clonotype: Sequence at one end of the junction differs from germline and may be a read error. The V call is TRBV11-2, the J call TRBJ2-5; D may be TRBD2 (6 bases). The CDR3 has 15 residues. Germline CDR1 is SGHAT and CDR2 is FQNNGV. Here the CDR3 reads CASSSGERREETQNF. In nucleotides, the CDR3 is TGTGCCAGCAGCTCCGGGGAGCGGAGGGAAGAGACCCAGAACTTC.

CDR3 sequence (DNA): TGTGCCAGCACCCGGTTCTTTTACGGCCGCTCCTACGAGCAGTACTTC. Protein sequence: CASTRFFYGRSYEQYF. The rearrangement joins TRBV7-3 to TRBJ2-7; the D is unclear. This CDR3 spans 16 amino acids. V was clipped by 7 bases and J by 0 bases, with 19 bases between them. Germline V gene data show CDR1 as SGHTA and CDR2 as FQGTGA.

This clonotype is medium-sized within its sample. This sequence joins TRBV6-1 and TRBJ1-4, with D perhaps matching TRBD1 (6 bases). V lost 7 bases and J 8 bases, leaving 14 bases between the germline ends. CDR1 and CDR2 (germline): MNHNS, SASEGT. This CDR3 contains 13 residues. The CDR3 sequence is CASTGQTLEKLFF. The CDR3 DNA is TGTGCCAGCACGGGACAAACTCTCGAAAAACTGTTTTTT.

The rearrangement links TRBV28 to TRBJ1-2; possible D gene TRBD1, 5 bases. Trimming removed 5 bases at V and 8 bases at J, with 12 bases between. Germline values: CDR1 MDHEN, CDR2 SYDVKM. This CDR3 spans 12 amino acids. CDR3 sequence (DNA): TGTGCCAGCAGTACCGGGGGTCGCGGCTACACCTTC. Encoded protein: CASSTGGRGYTF.

V gene TRBV19 combines with J gene TRBJ2-5, with D possibly being TRBD1 (5 bases). Trimming removed 3 bases from V and 1 base from J, with 15 bases in between. This CDR3 has 16 residues. The V gene's germline CDR1 is LNHDA and CDR2 SQIVND (reference sequence). The DNA of the CDR3 is TGTGCCAGTAGTATTTCGCAGGGTTCAATCCAAGAGACCCAGTACTTC. It encodes CASSISQGSIQETQYF.

The rearrangement uses TRBV27 and TRBJ2-1, with D unresolved. Germline V gene lookup returns CDR1 MNHEY and CDR2 SMNVEV (reference sequence). The V end lost 4 bases, the J end lost 9 bases, and 22 bases lay between the germline ends. The CDR3 runs 16 residues. Written as DNA, the CDR3 is TGTGCCAGCAGTTCGGTTAAACTAAAGCCCCTCCCTGAGCAGTTCTTC. Translated, it gives CASSSVKLKPLPEQFF.